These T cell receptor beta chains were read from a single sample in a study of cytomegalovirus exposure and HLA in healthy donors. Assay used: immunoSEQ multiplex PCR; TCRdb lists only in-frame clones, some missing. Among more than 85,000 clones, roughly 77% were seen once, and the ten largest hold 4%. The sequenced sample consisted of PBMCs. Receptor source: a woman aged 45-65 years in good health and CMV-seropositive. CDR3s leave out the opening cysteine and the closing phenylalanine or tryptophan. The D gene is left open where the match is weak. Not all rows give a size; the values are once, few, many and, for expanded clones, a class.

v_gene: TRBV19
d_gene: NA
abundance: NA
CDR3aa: ASSQRYNEQF

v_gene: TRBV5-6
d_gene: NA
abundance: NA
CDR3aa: ASSSSGSTGELF

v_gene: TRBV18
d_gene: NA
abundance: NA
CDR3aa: ASSLRPGGDNSPLH

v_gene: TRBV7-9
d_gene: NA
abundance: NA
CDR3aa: ASSITTGSYEQY

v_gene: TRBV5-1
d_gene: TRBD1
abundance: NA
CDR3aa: ASSSPGQGYTQY

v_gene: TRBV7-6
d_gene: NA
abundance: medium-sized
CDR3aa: ASSLTGQTDTQY

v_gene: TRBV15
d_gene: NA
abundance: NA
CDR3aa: ATSARDTYNEQF

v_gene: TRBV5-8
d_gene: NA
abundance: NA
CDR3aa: ASSPEGGPSFNYGYT

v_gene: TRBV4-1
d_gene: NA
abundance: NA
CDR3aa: ASSQDFVTPAGYT

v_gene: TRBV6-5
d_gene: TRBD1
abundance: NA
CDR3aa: ASQGAITGELF

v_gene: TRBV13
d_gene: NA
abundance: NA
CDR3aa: ASSYGGNEQF

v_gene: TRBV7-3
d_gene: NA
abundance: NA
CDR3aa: ASSPGTLSTDTQY

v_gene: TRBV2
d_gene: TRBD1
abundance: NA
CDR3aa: ASSLLQTGSKYEQY

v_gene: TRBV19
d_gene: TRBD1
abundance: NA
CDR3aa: ASSTQGNYGYT

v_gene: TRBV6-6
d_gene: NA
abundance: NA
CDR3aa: ASSYSRLGDTIY

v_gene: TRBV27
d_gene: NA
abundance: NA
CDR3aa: ASSRPGYSNEQF

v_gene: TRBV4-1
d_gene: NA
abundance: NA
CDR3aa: ASSQDRVGNTEAF

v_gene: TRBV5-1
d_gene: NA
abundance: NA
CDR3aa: ASSLGSSFYEQY

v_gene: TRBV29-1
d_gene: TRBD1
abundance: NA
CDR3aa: SAGQGAMNTEAF

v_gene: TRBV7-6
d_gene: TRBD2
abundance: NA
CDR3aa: ASSPGLAGAYNEQF

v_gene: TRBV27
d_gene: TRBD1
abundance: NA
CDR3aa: ASSFKRPPGGRNNSPLH

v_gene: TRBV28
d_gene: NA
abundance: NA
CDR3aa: ASSLDSPSYEQY

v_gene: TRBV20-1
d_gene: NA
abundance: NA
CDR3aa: SAESSDGYT

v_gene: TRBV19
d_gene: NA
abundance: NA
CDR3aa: ASSIGSSVTEAF

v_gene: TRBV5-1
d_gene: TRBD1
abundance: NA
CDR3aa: ASSPGQGLTGELF

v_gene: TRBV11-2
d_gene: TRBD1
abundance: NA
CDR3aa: ASSLDLRGLTYF

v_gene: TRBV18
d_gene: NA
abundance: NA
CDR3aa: ASSQNSQETQY

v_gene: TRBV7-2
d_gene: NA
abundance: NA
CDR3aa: ASSHQGRRENEQF

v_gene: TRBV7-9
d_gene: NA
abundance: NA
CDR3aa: ASSLAPRAAGYT

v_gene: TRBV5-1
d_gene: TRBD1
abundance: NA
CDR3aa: ASSLQGVQETQY

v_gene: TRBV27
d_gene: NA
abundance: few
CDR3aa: ASSLSRATYEQY

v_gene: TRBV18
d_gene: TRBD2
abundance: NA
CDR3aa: ASQRVAGVEQY

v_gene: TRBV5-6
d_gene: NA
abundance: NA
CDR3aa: ASSLLDSYEQY

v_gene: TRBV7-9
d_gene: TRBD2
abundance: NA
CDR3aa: ASAPGGGGPDTGELF

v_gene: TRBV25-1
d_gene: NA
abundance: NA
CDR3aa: ASRDDATNEKLF

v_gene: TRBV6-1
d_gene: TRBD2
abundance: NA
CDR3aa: ASSDFLAGVHGELF

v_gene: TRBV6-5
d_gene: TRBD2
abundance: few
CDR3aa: ASSYTSGRGDTQY

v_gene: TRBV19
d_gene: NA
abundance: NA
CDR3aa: ASSILGTLNTEAF

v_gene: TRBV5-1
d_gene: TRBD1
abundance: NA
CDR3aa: ASSFSDRAPEAF

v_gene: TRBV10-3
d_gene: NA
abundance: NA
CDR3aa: AISESDSQETQY

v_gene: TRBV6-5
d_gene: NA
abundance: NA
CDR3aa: ASSLDSNYGYT

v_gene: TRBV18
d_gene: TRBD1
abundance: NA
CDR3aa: ASSLTGTAPGEQY

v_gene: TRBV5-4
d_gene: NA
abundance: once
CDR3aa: ASSLIGQGNGYT

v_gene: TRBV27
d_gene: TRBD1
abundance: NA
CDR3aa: ASSDGQGNQPQH

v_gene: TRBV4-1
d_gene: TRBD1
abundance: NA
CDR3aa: ASSQDVVTGVTYEQY

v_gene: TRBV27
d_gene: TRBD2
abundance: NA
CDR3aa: ASSVTSGHSYNEQF

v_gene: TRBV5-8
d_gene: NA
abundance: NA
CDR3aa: ASSVRLKAF

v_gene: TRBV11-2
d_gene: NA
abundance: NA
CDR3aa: ASSPLVAENEQF

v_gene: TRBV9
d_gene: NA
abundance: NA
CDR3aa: ASSVGQGTGELF

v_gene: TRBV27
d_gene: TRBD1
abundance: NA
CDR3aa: ASSSDRENYGYT

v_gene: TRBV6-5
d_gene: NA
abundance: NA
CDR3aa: ASSATANYGYT

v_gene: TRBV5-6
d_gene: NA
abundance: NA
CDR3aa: ASSLGGQRGYT

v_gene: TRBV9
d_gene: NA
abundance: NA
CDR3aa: ASSGHRDGYT

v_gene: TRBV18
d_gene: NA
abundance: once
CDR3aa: ASSPDNSGNTIY

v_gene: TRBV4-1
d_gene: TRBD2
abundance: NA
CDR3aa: ASSQGGGRYTDTQY

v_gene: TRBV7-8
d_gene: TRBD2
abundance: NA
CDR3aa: ASSVGGYEQY

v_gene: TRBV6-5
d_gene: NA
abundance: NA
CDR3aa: ASSYQDSNTGELF

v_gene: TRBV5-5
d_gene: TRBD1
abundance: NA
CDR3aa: ASSSRDRGDYT

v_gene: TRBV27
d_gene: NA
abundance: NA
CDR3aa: ASSGGFSYNEQF